A single sample gave rise to the 8 T cell receptor beta chains below, sequenced in a study of blood T cell repertoires in COVID-19. Method: immunoSEQ multiplex PCR; TCRdb's copy keeps in-frame clones and lacks some. Of about 270,000 clones detected, 83% appear once; the ten largest clones hold approximately 9%. The sample was peripheral blood. These receptors originate from a woman in her 50s who had recovered from COVID-19.

V gene TRBV7-2 combines with J gene TRBJ1-6; D is possibly TRBD1 (5 bases). CDR1 is SGHTA and CDR2 is FQGNSA in the germline V gene. Trimming stripped 5 bases from V and 0 bases from J, with 14 bases between. This CDR3 contains 17 residues. CDR3 DNA sequence: TGTGCCAGCAGCCCCAGGGTTTTGCCCTCCTATAATTCACCCCTCCACTTT. Translating it yields CASSPRVLPSYNSPLHF.

The chain has TRBV18 and TRBJ1-2, with D perhaps TRBD1 (5 bases). The V end was cut by 3 bases, the J end by 4 bases, with 15 bases between. This CDR3 has 15 residues. In germline, CDR1 is KGHSH, CDR2 LQKENI. As DNA, the CDR3 is TGTGCCAGCTCACCGGGCGGGGGATCCTCCTATGGCTACACCTTC. It specifies CASSPGGGSSYGYTF.

V usage is TRBV27 and J usage is TRBJ2-1; a weak D match, TRBD1 (7 bases). The CDR3 spans 15 residues. V dropped 6 bases and J dropped 7 bases, with 19 bases sitting between them. Germline V gives CDR1 MNHEY, CDR2 SMNVEV (reference sequence). The CDR3 region is CASRGQGGYRNEQFF. The CDR3 DNA is TGTGCCAGCAGAGGGCAGGGGGGTTATAGAAATGAGCAGTTCTTC.

The rearrangement joins TRBV5-5 to TRBJ1-1, with 12 bases matching TRBD1. This CDR3 is built from 14 residues. Per the germline V gene, CDR1 is SGHKS and CDR2 is YYEKEE (reference sequence). Trimming took 3 bases from V and 5 from J; bases not matched to a gene: 2. CDR3: CASSWGQGATEAFF. The CDR3 DNA follows: TGTGCCAGCAGCTGGGGACAGGGGGCGACTGAAGCTTTCTTT.

The J gene is TRBJ2-3, the V gene TRBV4-3, with TRBD1 matching over 8 bases. The CDR3 loop spans 15 amino acids. After removal of 0 bases from V and 4 bases from J, the junction contained 3 bases not matched to a gene. From germline, CDR1 is LGHNA and CDR2 YSLEER. The CDR3 here is CASSQDRGHADTQYF. The CDR3, as DNA: TGCGCCAGCAGCCAAGACAGGGGGCACGCAGATACGCAGTATTTT.

This rearrangement joins TRBV27 to TRBJ2-2, with a weak D call TRBD2 (5 bases). The germline gives CDR1 MNHEY, CDR2 SMNVEV (reference sequence). V lost 3 bases, J lost 0 bases, and 8 bases lay in between. The CDR3 is made up of 15 amino acids. In nucleotides, the CDR3 is TGTGCCAGCAGTTTCGGGGAAACGAACACCGGGGAGCTGTTTTTT. Its translation is CASSFGETNTGELFF.

This sequence joins TRBV18 and TRBJ2-7, with D perhaps matching TRBD1 (6 bases). Germline values: CDR1 KGHSH, CDR2 LQKENI. The CDR3 is made up of 14 amino acids. Trimming took off 2 bases at V and 6 bases at J, with 14 bases between the two ends. The chain's CDR3 is CASSPRTGSPEQYF. Written as DNA, the CDR3 is TGTGCCAGCTCACCAAGAACAGGGAGCCCCGAGCAGTACTTC.

The chain recombines TRBV4-3 with TRBJ2-2; perhaps TRBD2 as D (5 bases). Germline V CDR1 and CDR2: LGHNA, YSLEER. With 1 base removed from V and 5 bases from J, the gap between germline ends came to 11 bases. The CDR3 length is 15 residues. The CDR3 DNA follows: TGCGCCAGCAGCCAAGGCCGGGGTTTGACCGGGGAGCTGTTTTTT. The encoded protein is CASSQGRGLTGELFF.